This passage covers 25 T cell receptor beta chains from one sample sequenced in a study of tumor-infiltrating lymphocytes in primary liver carcinoma (dated by TCRdb to the late 2010s). Sequenced using an Illumina HiSeq 2500. A constant-region primer and ProtoScript II reverse transcriptase were used to reverse-transcribe TCRbeta-specific cDNA from around 480 ng total RNA. Construction of the TCRbeta libraries relied on three nested rounds of multiplex PCR, following a slightly modified ARM-PCR procedure. Multiplex TRBV1-TRBV30 forward primers and a Cbeta reverse primer were used in the first two PCR rounds, each of which was run for approximately 11 cycles. TCRdb reworked the public reads: Q25 trimming with fastp, MiXCR clone assembly, productive beta chains retained. Identical CDR3 proteins give one entry, which carries the most common genes and DNA. In this sample the table shows approximately 45,000 distinct CDR3 sequences, 75% of which occur a single time. The ten top clones hold 35% to 45% of the sample.

Total RNA and DNA were co-extracted from roughly 18-30 mg of bulk tissue with the AllPrep DNA/RNA mini kit, without cell sorting. The sequenced sample was tumor-adjacent normal liver tissue. The receptors come from a woman aged 30 to 39 with primary liver carcinoma and hepatitis B virus infection.

About this clonotype: Compared with germline, one end of the junction differs, possibly owing to a read error. The chain employs TRBV4-3 and TRBJ2-1; the D gene is possibly TRBD2 (6 bases). The V gene's germline CDR1 is LGHNA and CDR2 YSLEER. The CDR3 is made up of 16 amino acids. CDR3 DNA sequence: TGCGCCGGCAGCCAAGATGCGGGAAGCTCTTACAATGAGCAGCTCTTC. It encodes CAGSQDAGSSYNEQLF.

Concerning this clonotype itself: The CDR3 ends on some other residue instead of the conserved phenylalanine or tryptophan, so this is likely a read error. In DNA form, the CDR3 reads TGTGCCAGCAACACGACAGGGATTAATTCACCCCTCCACCTT. This codes for CASNTTGINSPLHL. The rearrangement links TRBV12-3 or TRBV12-4 to TRBJ1-6, with 7 bases that match TRBD1. The CDR3 length is 14 residues. V lost 7 bases to trimming and J lost 6 bases; unmatched junction nucleotides: 6.

In this sample, this clonotype turned up once. The CDR3 DNA reads as TGTGCCAGCGGGAACAATGAGCAGTTCTTC. Translation gives CASGNNEQFF. The rearrangement links TRBV28 to TRBJ2-1; D remains ambiguous. The V gene's germline CDR1 is MDHEN and CDR2 SYDVKM. The CDR3 extends over 10 amino acids. V was shortened by 8 bases and J by 5 bases, with 4 bases between the two germline ends.

With respect to this clonotype: The junction does not match germline at one end; this may be a read error. The chain uses TRBV29-1 and TRBJ2-2, with 15 bases aligning to TRBD2. The CDR3 totals 17 residues. Germline values: CDR1 SQVTM, CDR2 ANQGSEA. CDR3 region: CRVVGTSGRPNTGELFF. The CDR3 DNA reads TGCAGGGTTGTGGGGACTAGCGGGAGGCCGAACACCGGGGAGCTGTTTTTT.

Of note for this clonotype: A much larger clone differs by one base, so this may be a read error. The CDR3 DNA follows: TGTGCCAGCAGTTATGGGGGACAGGGGGTTTATGGCTACGCCTTC. It yields the protein CASSYGGQGVYGYAF. This rearrangement joins TRBV28 to TRBJ1-2; 11 bases map to TRBD1. Per germline, CDR1 MDHEN and CDR2 SYDVKM. CDR3 length: 15 amino acids.

This clonotype was seen a single time. The CDR3 loop is CASSPGLWGPNEQFF. The CDR3 bases are TGTGCCAGTAGCCCTGGTCTATGGGGCCCCAATGAGCAGTTCTTC. The J gene is TRBJ2-1, the V gene TRBV6-5, with TRBD1 as a possible D gene (5 bases). Trimming left V 9 bases short and J 6 bases short, with 21 bases between. There are 15 residues in the CDR3. Germline CDR1 is MNHEY and CDR2 is SVGAGI.

About this clonotype: The conserved final phenylalanine or tryptophan is absent from the CDR3, which likely points to a read error. This chain joins TRBV5-6 and TRBJ2-7; 7 nucleotides match TRBD2. This CDR3 comprises 14 residues. In germline, CDR1 is SGHDT, CDR2 YYEEEE. V shed 1 base and J 3 bases; nucleotides not matched to a gene: 4. The CDR3 DNA reads as TGTGCCAGCAGCTTGACGGGAGGACACTACGAGCAGTACCTC. Its protein is CASSLTGGHYEQYL.

Remarks on this clonotype: At one end, the junction sequence differs from germline, possibly due to a read error. The chain uses TRBV12-3 or TRBV12-4 and TRBJ1-2; 7 bases align to TRBD1. The CDR3 consists of 14 residues. The DNA of the CDR3 is TGTGCCTGCAGCGGACAGGCCAATAACTATGGCTACACCTTC. It translates to CACSGQANNYGYTF.

Comments on this clonotype: At one end, the junction sequence differs from germline, possibly due to a read error. The rearrangement links TRBV29-1 to TRBJ2-2; 8 bases agree with TRBD2. The germline CDR1 and CDR2 sequences are SQVTM and ANQGSEA. The CDR3 spans 14 residues. CDR3: CSVSAGGNTRELFF. The DNA for the CDR3 is TGCAGTGTTTCTGCGGGAGGTAACACCAGGGAGCTGTTTTTT.

Details on this clonotype: Possible read error: a much larger clone is one base away. The chain is built from TRBV28 and TRBJ2-7; D could derive from TRBD1 or TRBD2 (5 bases each). The CDR3 runs to 10 residues. Per the germline V gene, CDR1 is MDHEN and CDR2 is SYDVKM. The V end was cut by 8 bases, the J end by 9 bases, with 11 bases between. DNA of the CDR3: TGTGCCAGCGTGGGACCGCGGCAGTACTTC. Its protein product is CASVGPRQYF.

As concerns this clonotype: This CDR3 fails to terminate in the conserved phenylalanine or tryptophan, so it likely reflects a read error. This chain joins TRBV5-4 and TRBJ2-5; D is possibly TRBD2 (6 bases). The CDR3 spans 14 residues. Germline CDR1 reads SGHNT; CDR2 reads YYREEE (reference sequence). The V end lost 4 bases, the J end lost 4 bases, and 14 bases lay between the germline ends. In DNA, the CDR3 is TGTGCCAGCAGCAAAGGGAGCGGGCGAGAGACCCAGTACTTA. Protein product: CASSKGSGRETQYL.

The chain combines TRBV12-3 or TRBV12-4 with TRBJ1-6; D might be TRBD1 (6 bases). The CDR3 length is 15 residues. The chain's CDR3 is CTISARGEGNSPLHF. DNA of the CDR3: TGTACCATCAGTGCGAGGGGGGAGGGTAATTCACCCCTCCACTTT.

This clonotype was observed at least ten times. The chain has TRBV12-3 or TRBV12-4 and TRBJ2-1; D is possibly TRBD2 (5 bases). V lost 1 base to trimming and J lost 8 bases, with 18 bases between them. CDR3 length: 16 residues. CDR3 nucleotide sequence: TGTGCCAGCAGTTTAGGAGGGCTACTATTGTACGATGAGCAGTTCTTC. Translated, it gives CASSLGGLLLYDEQFF.

Comment on this clonotype: One junction end disagrees with the germline gene, perhaps due to a read error. CDR3 sequence (DNA): TGTGCCAGCAGTTACTCGGCGGGGCGAACCTACGAGCACTACTTC. Protein sequence: CASSYSAGRTYEHYF. The gene calls are TRBV6-6 and TRBJ2-7; weak D call: TRBD2 (6 bases). CDR1 and CDR2 from the germline V gene are MNHNY and SVGAGI (reference sequence). This CDR3 has 15 amino acids.

About this clonotype: A much larger clone differs from this one at a single base, so this may be a read error. Because it lacks the conserved phenylalanine or tryptophan at the end, this CDR3 is likely a read error. The chain has TRBV7-9 and TRBJ2-4, with D maybe TRBD1 (6 bases). CDR3 length: 15 amino acids. Germline V gene data show CDR1 as SEHNR and CDR2 as FQNEAQ (reference sequence). V lost 6 bases, J lost 2 bases, and 14 bases lay in between. The CDR3 DNA follows: TGTGCCAGCAGTTCAGGGGTGATTACCAAAAACATTCAGTACATC. Translated, it gives CASSSGVITKNIQYI.

A remark on this clonotype: A junction boundary mismatches the germline segment, possibly from a read error. The V call is TRBV13, the J call TRBJ2-5; no firm D call. This CDR3 is built from 13 residues. In germline, CDR1 is PRHDT, CDR2 FYEKMQ (reference sequence). CDR3 bases: TGTGACAGCAGCTTGCCAGAACAAGAGACCCAGTACTTC. Its protein product is CDSSLPEQETQYF.

This clonotype was found many times. The rearrangement uses TRBV12-3 or TRBV12-4 and TRBJ2-7, with TRBD1 matching 9 bases. The CDR3 runs 13 residues. With V trimmed by 6 bases and J by 5 bases, 5 bases remained unmatched. The CDR3 region has the DNA TGTGCCAGCAGGAAACAGGGGGCCCACGAGCAGTACTTC. Protein product: CASRKQGAHEQYF.

In its sample, this clonotype was seen once. This may arise from a read error, as a much more abundant clone is one base away. The V and J genes are TRBV7-3 and TRBJ2-3, with 7 bases matching TRBD2. The germline V gene encodes CDR1 SGHTA and CDR2 FQGTGA. The CDR3 is 14 amino acids. The CDR3 is CASSSTSAADTHYF. As DNA, the CDR3 is TGTGCCAGCAGCTCTACTAGCGCTGCAGATACGCATTATTTT.

This clonotype was counted at least ten times. The rearrangement links TRBV28 to TRBJ2-7; possible D gene TRBD1, 6 bases. The CDR3 extends over 15 amino acids. V was trimmed by 3 bases and J by 4 bases, leaving 16 bases between them. The germline gives CDR1 MDHEN, CDR2 SYDVKM. The CDR3 sequence: CASSLHPQGFYEQYF. The CDR3 coding sequence is TGTGCCAGCAGTTTGCACCCCCAGGGGTTTTACGAGCAGTACTTC.

Notes on this clonotype: Since the CDR3 does not end with the conserved phenylalanine or tryptophan, this likely comes from a read error. The V call is TRBV7-8, the J call TRBJ2-7, with D tentatively TRBD1 or TRBD2 (5 bases each). Germline V gene data show CDR1 as SGHVS and CDR2 as FQNEAQ. This CDR3 contains 15 residues. In nucleotides, the CDR3 is TGTGCCAGCAGTTTGAACCGGGGCGGAACCTACGTGCAGTACTTA. It is translated as CASSLNRGGTYVQYL.

In this sample, this clonotype turned up once. At one of its ends the junction is not consistent with the germline gene, which may arise from a read error. The rearrangement uses TRBV29-1 and TRBJ2-7; 9 nucleotides line up with TRBD2. This CDR3 has 14 amino acids. The germline V gene has CDR1 SQVTM and CDR2 ANQGSEA. For the CDR3, the DNA is TGCAGCGTTGAAGATGACGGGACTAGCTACGAGCAATACTTC. This encodes CSVEDDGTSYEQYF.

The J gene is TRBJ2-3, the V gene TRBV7-9; TRBD2 is a possible D gene (5 bases). V was trimmed by 9 bases and J by 2 bases, leaving 12 bases between them. The CDR3 is 13 amino acids. Germline CDR1 SEHNR, CDR2 FQNEAQ (reference sequence). The CDR3 reads CARSLADTDTQYF. The CDR3 nucleotides read TGTGCCAGGAGCCTAGCAGACACAGATACGCAGTATTTT.

This clonotype was seen ten or more times. The chain combines TRBV5-1 with TRBJ2-2, with 7 positions matching TRBD1. In germline, CDR1 is SGHRS, CDR2 YFSETQ. The CDR3 extends over 17 amino acids. V was clipped by 0 bases and J by 6 bases; unmatched bases: 11. DNA for the CDR3: TGCGCCAGCAGCTTGGGCCACCGGGACAGAGCGGCCGGGGAGCTGTTTTTT. Translating it yields CASSLGHRDRAAGELFF. Variable domain in full (rest from reference TRBV5-1 and TRBJ2-2): KAGVTQTPRYLIKTRGQQVTLSCSPISGHRSVSWYQQTPGQGLQFLFEYFSETQRNKGNFPGRFSGRQFSNSRSEMNVSTLELGDSALYLCASSLGHRDRAAGELFFGEGSRLTVL.

Points on this clonotype: The germline gene is not matched at one end of the junction; a read error may be the cause. The chain employs TRBV7-8 and TRBJ1-2; no clear D gene. The CDR3 extends over 15 amino acids. Germline loops: CDR1 SGHVS, CDR2 FQNEAQ. Here the CDR3 reads CASSPSGRMGYGYTF. Written as DNA, the CDR3 is TGTGCCAGCAGCCCCTCCGGACGGATGGGCTATGGCTATACCTTC. The full variable domain, in which reference TRBV7-8 and TRBJ1-2 provide the parts outside the CDR3, is GAGVSQSPRYKVAKRGQDVALRCDPISGHVSLFWYQQALGQGPEFLTYFQNEAQLDKSGLPSDRFFAERPEGSVSTLKIQRTQQEDSAVYLCASSPSGRMGYGYTFGSGTRLTVV.

For this clonotype: At one of its ends the junction is not consistent with the germline gene, which may arise from a read error. The chain has TRBV4-2 and TRBJ1-6, with unresolved D. The CDR3 runs to 17 residues. Germline V CDR1 and CDR2: LGHNA, YNFKEQ. This CDR3 is CARSQSWDLLNNSPLHF. In DNA, the CDR3 is TGTGCCCGCAGCCAATCTTGGGATCTTCTCAATAATTCACCCCTCCACTTT.